Reported below is one T cell receptor beta chain. The antigen remains unidentified. This entry comes from a study of cytomegalovirus exposure and HLA in healthy donors. Study conclusions and caveats: Many donors shared some public TCRs, even though most TCR sequences were rare.

Produced via immunoSEQ multiplex PCR; TCRdb's table is partial and in-frame only. The sample includes about 100,000 clones, approximately 85% of them seen just once. CDR1 and CDR2 from the germline V gene are SGHTA and FQGTGA. There are 14 residues in the CDR3. V lost 4 bases, J lost 7 bases, and 14 bases lay in between. Sequenced material: PBMCs. The TCR comes from a woman between 18 and 30 years old in good health and CMV-seronegative. V and J are TRBV7-3 and TRBJ2-1, with D perhaps TRBD1 (5 bases). The CDR3 DNA follows: TGTGCCAGCAGCTCATCAGGGTTTGAAAATGAGCAGTTCTTC. Translated, it gives CASSSSGFENEQFF.